This T cell receptor beta chain was obtained from a study of blood T cell repertoires in COVID-19. Study-level information: Collection of acute and convalescent COVID-19 samples took place in the United States, Italy and Spain. In each case, the material was cDNA or gDNA derived from T cells, B-cell-depleted T cells, or PBMCs.

CDR1 is MNHNS and CDR2 is SASEGT in the germline V gene. V lost 1 base and J 8 bases, leaving 14 bases between the germline ends. The CDR3 consists of 14 residues. Seattle patient enrollment occurred during active infection, with longitudinal follow-up thereafter. Per the authors' pipeline: Estimates of nucleated cell counts were drawn from the amplification of reference gene primers. Sequenced by immunoSEQ multiplex PCR; TCRdb stores in-frame clones only, minus some. V, J and clone size were drawn from that table, and D and trimming were deduced from the DNA. This table holds about 120,000 clones, 90% found once.

This clonotype originated in an older woman with COVID-19, enrolled during active disease. The gene calls are TRBV6-1 and TRBJ1-2; perhaps TRBD1 as D (6 bases). Sequencing input: peripheral blood. The CDR3 reads CASSEVRGEGGYTF. The CDR3 DNA follows: TGTGCCAGCAGTGAAGTTAGGGGGGAGGGGGGCTACACCTTC.